The 17 T cell receptor beta chains presented below share a single source sample, sequenced in a study of beta chain features in type 1 diabetes. Study outcomes and limitations: TCRB CDR3 length was moderately but significantly reduced in all four CD4+ subsets of Type 1 diabetes patients.

Their specific antigens are unknown. Expressed TCRB transcripts got sequenced, as all isolated RNA was reverse transcribed. The protocol was immunoSEQ multiplex PCR, while the TCRdb copy is restricted to in-frame clones and leaves out a portion. The table has hundreds of thousands of clones, about an eighth seen once; the top ten hold 0.04%. The specimen was naive CD4+ T cells from blood. The receptors shown here come from a man aged 18 to 35 with type 1 diabetes.

The V gene is TRBV7-6, the J gene TRBJ2-5; a possible D gene is TRBD1 (5 bases). The CDR3 has 14 amino acids. Germline CDR1 and CDR2: SGHVS and FNYEAQ. Trimming stripped 0 bases from V and 5 bases from J, with 10 bases between. The CDR3 coding sequence is TGTGCCAGCAGCTTAGCGCGCAGGGATGAGACCCAGTACTTC. It yields the protein CASSLARRDETQYF.

This clone was detected only a few times. DNA for the CDR3: TGTGCCAGCAGGATGTCTAGCGGGGGGGCCGATACGCAGTATTTT. It specifies CASRMSSGGADTQYF. This rearrangement joins TRBV2 to TRBJ2-3; 12 nucleotides line up with TRBD2. From germline, CDR1 is SNHLY and CDR2 FYNNEI. This CDR3 has 15 amino acids. The ends lost 6 bases at V and 6 bases at J; junction bases unmatched: 7.

The chain uses TRBV7-3 and TRBJ1-2; D is perhaps TRBD1 (5 bases). The V and J ends lost 5 bases and 2 bases respectively, with 9 bases between them. The V gene's germline CDR1 is SGHTA and CDR2 FQGTGA. The CDR3 length is 13 residues. The CDR3: CASSRDFNYGYTF. As DNA, the CDR3 is TGTGCCAGCAGCCGGGACTTCAACTATGGCTACACCTTC.

Here the CDR3 reads CASSLALAGYYEQYF. In DNA form, the CDR3 reads TGTGCCAGCAGCTTGGCTCTAGCGGGGTACTACGAGCAGTACTTC. This chain uses TRBV5-6 with TRBJ2-7; 9 positions match TRBD2. The V segment lost 0 bases and the J segment 3 bases; nucleotides outside the gene matches: 4. CDR3 length: 15 residues. The germline CDR1 and CDR2 sequences are SGHDT and YYEEEE.

This clone was seen only a few times. This sequence joins TRBV6-5 and TRBJ2-1; 9 nucleotides agree with TRBD1. Germline-derived CDR1 and CDR2 are MNHEY and SVGAGI. The CDR3 length is 11 residues. The V gene end was trimmed by 10 bases and the J gene end by 10 bases; junction bases not matched to a gene: 5. The CDR3 DNA is TGTGCCACCGGACAGGGGAACGAGCAGTTCTTC. Protein product: CATGQGNEQFF.

In this sample, this clone turned up a few times. This sequence joins TRBV15 and TRBJ2-5; D is unresolved. The CDR3 has 15 residues. Per the germline V gene, CDR1 is LNHNV and CDR2 is YYDKDF (reference sequence). The V end was cut by 4 bases, the J end by 5 bases, with 17 bases between. The CDR3 nucleotides read TGTGCCACCAGCACGCGGACGGCCCTTGTGGAGACCCAGTACTTC. Translation: CATSTRTALVETQYF.

This clone has only a few counts. V and J are TRBV28 and TRBJ2-5, with unresolved D. The CDR3 loop spans 15 amino acids. Germline V gene data show CDR1 as MDHEN and CDR2 as SYDVKM. V was trimmed by 4 bases and J by 3 bases, leaving 15 bases between them. CDR3 sequence: CASSSTFRREETQYF. In DNA, the CDR3 is TGTGCCAGCAGTTCCACGTTTAGGAGAGAAGAGACCCAGTACTTC.

This chain links TRBV10-3 with TRBJ2-7; 8 bases fit TRBD2. V lost 7 bases and J lost 5; bases outside the gene matches: 4. The CDR3 contains 12 residues. Per germline, CDR1 ENHRY and CDR2 SYGVKD. Here the CDR3 reads CAITDGGDEQYF. CDR3 sequence (DNA): TGTGCCATCACGGACGGGGGGGACGAGCAGTACTTC.

This sequence joins TRBV10-3 and TRBJ2-6; D gene ambiguous. CDR1 and CDR2 (germline): ENHRY, SYGVKD. Trimming took off 8 bases at V and 0 bases at J, with 14 bases between the two ends. This CDR3 region has 16 residues. CDR3 sequence reads: CAIRLGLFSGANVLTF. The CDR3 DNA sequence: TGTGCCATCCGGCTGGGGTTATTCTCTGGGGCCAACGTCCTGACTTTC.

This clone was detected a few times. The chain couples TRBV5-8 to TRBJ1-5, with D unresolved. Per germline, CDR1 SGHTS and CDR2 YDEGEE. The CDR3 loop spans 11 amino acids. V was clipped by 5 bases and J by 8 bases, with 8 bases between them. The CDR3 nucleotides read TGTGCCAGCAGAGGGAGGGAGCCCCAGCATTTT. It encodes CASRGREPQHF.

This clone was counted a few times. CDR3 in amino acids: CASTSQGAGTEAFF. The CDR3 coding sequence is TGTGCCAGCACCTCCCAGGGGGCGGGGACTGAAGCTTTCTTT. V is TRBV7-9 and J is TRBJ1-1, with 8 positions matching TRBD1. CDR1 SEHNR and CDR2 FQNEAQ come from the germline V gene (reference sequence). Trimming cost V 7 bases and J 5 bases; bases outside gene matches: 9. This CDR3 spans 14 amino acids.

This clone was observed a few times. The rearrangement joins TRBV19 to TRBJ2-1; D is unresolved. Germline V gene data show CDR1 as LNHDA and CDR2 as SQIVND (reference sequence). The V end lost 7 bases, the J end lost 5 bases, and 15 bases lay between the germline ends. This CDR3 is 14 amino acids long. CDR3 residues: CASNSDRLDNEQFF. The CDR3 region has the DNA TGTGCCAGTAACTCGGATCGGCTAGACAATGAGCAGTTCTTC.

The J gene is TRBJ2-5, the V gene TRBV15, with 10 bases fitting TRBD2. The CDR3 has 16 amino acids. Germline CDR1 is LNHNV and CDR2 is YYDKDF (reference sequence). Trimming removed 9 bases from V and 2 bases from J; junction bases left unmatched: 12. The CDR3 loop reads CATLGTISGGQETQYF. In nucleotides, the CDR3 is TGTGCCACGCTCGGAACCATTAGCGGGGGGCAAGAGACCCAGTACTTC.

The chain uses TRBV7-2 and TRBJ1-1; no clear D. V dropped 5 bases and J dropped 5 bases, with 12 bases sitting between them. The germline V gene has CDR1 SGHTA and CDR2 FQGNSA. The CDR3 has 13 residues. The CDR3 sequence: CASSPSTGTEAFF. The CDR3 region has the DNA TGTGCCAGCAGCCCAAGCACGGGAACTGAAGCTTTCTTT.

This clone was found a few times. Here the CDR3 reads CASRMAPGIGEAFF. The DNA for the CDR3 is TGTGCCAGCAGAATGGCCCCGGGGATAGGTGAAGCTTTCTTT. The V call is TRBV5-6, the J call TRBJ1-1; D is undetermined. The germline V gene encodes CDR1 SGHDT and CDR2 YYEEEE. The CDR3 is 14 amino acids. V gave up 5 bases and J gave up 7 bases, with 18 bases separating them.

This clone was seen a few times. Other DNA sequences in this sample translate to the same CDR3. This rearrangement joins TRBV5-1 to TRBJ2-3; D unclear. The germline V and J ends were trimmed by 0 bases and 1 base, with 6 bases remaining between them. CDR1 and CDR2 (germline): SGHRS, YFSETQ. This CDR3 has 14 amino acids. The CDR3 DNA is TGCGCCAGCAGCTTGGCAGGCGGCACAGATACGCAGTATTTT. It is translated as CASSLAGGTDTQYF. Based on the CDR3 plus reference TRBV5-1 and TRBJ2-3, the full variable domain is KAGVTQTPRYLIKTRGQQVTLSCSPISGHRSVSWYQQTPGQGLQFLFEYFSETQRNKGNFPGRFSGRQFSNSRSEMNVSTLELGDSALYLCASSLAGGTDTQYFGPGTRLTVL.

The CDR3 region has the DNA TGTGCCAGCAAGTACGGGAGCTCCTACAATGAGCAGTTCTTC. Encoded protein: CASKYGSSYNEQFF. V usage is TRBV14 and J usage is TRBJ2-1, with D perhaps matching TRBD2 (6 bases). The CDR3 loop spans 14 amino acids. Between the trimmed V and J ends, which lost 7 bases and 0 bases, there was a span of 10 bases. Germline CDR1 SGHDN, CDR2 FVKESK.